The 15 T cell receptor beta chains below were found in one sample sequenced in a study of cytomegalovirus exposure and HLA in healthy donors. The PCR ran on 60 Vbeta and 13 Jbeta primers. Sequenced by immunoSEQ multiplex PCR; TCRdb stores in-frame clones only, minus some. Of about 150,000 clones detected, almost 80% appear once; the ten largest clones hold 1.7%. The sample consisted of PBMCs. These TCRs come from a woman aged 25 to 39 in good health and CMV-seronegative.

There are a few counts of this clone. The chain joins TRBV19 to TRBJ1-4; unclear D gene. The germline V and J ends were trimmed by 4 bases and 0 bases, with 12 bases remaining between them. Germline CDR1 reads LNHDA; CDR2 reads SQIVND (reference sequence). The CDR3 extends over 16 amino acids. The CDR3 bases are TGTGCCAGTAGTACAGTGGGGAGGGCAACTAATGAAAAACTGTTTTTT. The encoded protein is CASSTVGRATNEKLFF.

This clone was observed a few times. The chain combines TRBV21-1 with TRBJ2-7; TRBD1, the D gene given by the table, was not confirmed from the DNA. TRBV21-1 is a known pseudogene. This CDR3 is 16 amino acids long. CDR3 sequence: CASSKGQNYISYEQYF. Here the CDR3 DNA reads TGTGCCAGCAGCAAAGGACAGAATTACATCTCCTACGAGCAGTACTTC.

V is TRBV9 and J is TRBJ1-2; TRBD1 agrees at 9 bases. Germline CDR1 and CDR2: SGDLS and YYNGEE. Germline trimming cut 0 bases from V and 0 bases from J; bases unmatched to any gene: 6. The CDR3 runs 17 residues. The CDR3 bases are TGTGCCAGCAGCGTAGGACAGGGGGTAAAAGCTAACTATGGCTACACCTTC. Its protein is CASSVGQGVKANYGYTF.

V gene TRBV5-1 combines with J gene TRBJ1-3; 7 positions match TRBD1. There are 16 residues in the CDR3. The V gene's germline CDR1 is SGHRS and CDR2 YFSETQ. With 4 bases clipped from V and 2 bases from J, the junction kept 9 bases outside the gene matches. CDR3: CASSVLEGATGNTIYF. The CDR3 DNA is TGCGCCAGCAGCGTGTTGGAGGGGGCGACTGGAAACACCATATATTTT.

The chain recombines TRBV15 with TRBJ2-1, with 7 positions matching TRBD1. J gave up 7 bases and V 7 bases, and 16 bases lay outside the gene matches. The CDR3 contains 16 residues. CDR1 LNHNV and CDR2 YYDKDF come from the germline V gene (reference sequence). The CDR3 protein is CATTQGELDPGNEQFF. DNA of the CDR3: TGTGCCACCACCCAGGGGGAACTAGACCCGGGGAATGAGCAGTTCTTC.

The chain joins TRBV5-1 to TRBJ2-7; 8 bases are a match to TRBD1. Trimming at V came to 8 bases and at J to 2 bases, leaving 6 bases not matched to a gene. The CDR3 length is 13 residues. Germline V gene data show CDR1 as SGHRS and CDR2 as YFSETQ. The CDR3 coding sequence is TGCGCCAGTAGACAGGGGTCGACCTACGAGCAGTACTTC. Translation gives CASRQGSTYEQYF.

The chain uses TRBV4-1 and TRBJ2-3; 8 bases align to TRBD1. The CDR3 consists of 15 residues. Germline lookup yields CDR1 MGHRA and CDR2 YSYEKL. V lost 2 bases, J lost 0 bases, and 1 base stayed unmatched. The CDR3 region has the DNA TGCGCCAGCAGCCAAAGGACAGGGAGCACAGATACGCAGTATTTT. Translation gives CASSQRTGSTDTQYF.

The V call is TRBV9, the J call TRBJ2-1, with 7 bases matching TRBD1. The CDR3 covers 15 residues. Germline CDR1 is SGDLS and CDR2 is YYNGEE. With 1 base clipped from V and 9 bases from J, the junction kept 10 bases outside the gene matches. CDR3 DNA sequence: TGTGCCAGCAGCGTATGGGACAGCACTACCGGTGAGCAGTTCTTC. Its translation: CASSVWDSTTGEQFF.

The chain recombines TRBV9 with TRBJ2-2, with a possible D match to TRBD1 (6 bases). Between the trimmed V and J ends, which lost 7 bases and 3 bases, there was a span of 13 bases. The CDR3 totals 14 residues. The germline CDR1 and CDR2 sequences are SGDLS and YYNGEE. The CDR3 region is CASLPGADTGELFF. DNA of the CDR3: TGTGCCAGCTTACCAGGGGCGGACACCGGGGAGCTGTTTTTT.

The chain recombines TRBV7-9 with TRBJ1-2, with 9 bases fitting TRBD1. This CDR3 comprises 18 residues. Per germline, CDR1 SEHNR and CDR2 FQNEAQ (reference sequence). The V gene end was trimmed by 2 bases and the J gene end by 2 bases; junction bases not matched to a gene: 12. In nucleotides, the CDR3 is TGTGCCAGCAGCTTAAGGGACAGGGACGAGTTCTTCAACTATGGCTACACCTTC. It encodes CASSLRDRDEFFNYGYTF.

Points on this clone: This sample includes further DNA sequences coding for the same CDR3. The V and J genes are TRBV2 and TRBJ2-5; maybe TRBD2 (6 bases). This CDR3 comprises 14 residues. V was clipped by 6 bases and J by 0 bases, with 11 bases between them. The germline V gene encodes CDR1 SNHLY and CDR2 FYNNEI. The DNA of the CDR3 is TGTGCCAGCAGCGCCGGGACTTACCAAGAGACCCAGTACTTC. Residues: CASSAGTYQETQYF. Supplemented by reference TRBV2 and TRBJ2-5, the full variable domain reads EPEVTQTPSHQVTQMGQEVILRCVPISNHLYFYWYRQILGQKVEFLVSFYNNEISEKSEIFDDQFSVERPDGSNFTLKIRSTKLEDSAMYFCASSAGTYQETQYFGPGTRLLVL.

Regarding this clone: Other DNA sequences from this sample encode an identical CDR3 as well. The rearrangement joins TRBV6-5 to TRBJ1-2; D uncertain. Trimming stripped 4 bases from V and 4 bases from J, with 4 bases between. Looked up from germline, CDR1 is MNHEY and CDR2 is SVGAGI. The CDR3 length is 11 residues. The chain's CDR3 is CASSSGYGYTF. The CDR3 DNA follows: TGTGCCAGCAGTTCCGGCTATGGCTACACCTTC.

The CDR3 nucleotides read TGTGCCAGCAGCTTAGGGGCGGGCGGGGGCCCTACAGATACGCAGTATTTT. Translation gives CASSLGAGGGPTDTQYF. The chain links TRBV7-6 to TRBJ2-3, with a weak D call TRBD2 (7 bases). Between the trimmed V and J ends, which lost 1 base and 3 bases, there was a span of 17 bases. Germline V lookup: CDR1 SGHVS, CDR2 FNYEAQ. The CDR3 has 17 amino acids.

This chain joins TRBV27 and TRBJ2-4, with TRBD1 matching over 11 bases. V lost 4 bases and J lost 8; bases outside the gene matches: 1. Germline V gene data show CDR1 as MNHEY and CDR2 as SMNVEV (reference sequence). This CDR3 has 13 residues. CDR3 nucleotide sequence: TGTGCCAGCAGTTGGGACAGGGGGGACATTCAGTACTTC. Translation: CASSWDRGDIQYF.

CDR3: CASSSGGQGLNYGYTF. The CDR3 region has the DNA TGTGCCAGCAGCTCGGGGGGGCAGGGCCTTAACTATGGCTACACCTTC. V gene TRBV4-2 combines with J gene TRBJ1-2; tentative D call: TRBD1 (6 bases). This CDR3 contains 16 residues. With 5 bases removed from V and 1 base from J, the gap between germline ends came to 17 bases. CDR1 is LGHNA and CDR2 is YNFKEQ in the germline V gene.